This passage covers 14 T cell receptor beta chains from one sample sequenced in a study of T cell repertoires in cytomegalovirus infection. TCRdb re-derived calls from the reads in MiXCR, one entry per CDR3 protein. The data hold under 200,000 distinct CDR3 sequences, with 15% to 20% observed a single time. Sequenced material: CD8+ T cells from PBMCs. The receptors were gathered from a human donor in good health (CMV status not recorded). Some clones in this sample may be carry-over from other donors' samples.

In this sample, this clonotype turned up a few times. The rearrangement joins TRBV7-8 to TRBJ2-2; the match to TRBD2 covers 9 bases. Unmatched junction bases numbered 13, after V lost 3 bases and J lost 11 bases. The CDR3 consists of 16 residues. Looked up from germline, CDR1 is SGHVS and CDR2 is FQNEAQ. As DNA, the CDR3 is TGTGCCAGCAGCTTCGCCCATAGCGGGAGATACTACGAGCTGTTTTTT. Amino acids: CASSFAHSGRYYELFF.

On this clonotype: Its ends do not fully match the called genes, so a read error is possible. The rearrangement joins TRBV5-5 to TRBJ2-1; the match to TRBD2 covers 8 bases. There are 14 residues in the CDR3. The germline V gene encodes CDR1 SGHKS and CDR2 YYEKEE (reference sequence). This CDR3 reads CASSFRREVDEQLF. The DNA for the CDR3 is TGTGCCAGCAGCTTCAGGCGGGAGGTCGATGAGCAGTTGTTC.

The chain uses TRBV29-1 and TRBJ2-5, with unresolved D. Germline V CDR1 and CDR2: SQVTM, ANQGSEA. Trimming removed 3 bases from V and 0 bases from J, with 5 bases in between. The CDR3 covers 12 residues. The DNA for the CDR3 is TGCAGCGTTGATTTGTACCAAGAGACCCAGTACTTC. It codes for CSVDLYQETQYF.

The chain employs TRBV6-2 or TRBV6-3 and TRBJ2-1; 9 bases line up with TRBD2. Per germline, CDR1 MNHEY and CDR2 SVGEGT. J was trimmed by 12 bases and V by 8 bases; bases with no gene match: 14. The CDR3 runs to 14 residues. The CDR3, as DNA: TGTGCCAGCGAGGCGGGACTAGCTCCGTTGGGGCAGTTCTTC. Amino acid sequence: CASEAGLAPLGQFF.

In its sample, this clonotype was seen many times. The rearrangement links TRBV7-2 to TRBJ2-1; the D is unclear. The germline CDR1 and CDR2 sequences are SGHTA and FQGNSA. There are 14 residues in the CDR3. Trimming pared 6 bases from V and 1 base from J, leaving 10 bases between. CDR3 protein: CASSFLGSYNEQFF. In nucleotides, the CDR3 is TGTGCCAGCAGTTTCCTGGGGTCCTACAATGAGCAGTTCTTC. The full variable domain, in which reference TRBV7-2 and TRBJ2-1 provide the parts outside the CDR3, is GAGVSQSPSNKVTEKGKDVELRCDPISGHTALYWYRQSLGQGLEFLIYFQGNSAPDKSGLPSDRFSAERTGGSVSTLTIQRTQQEDSAVYLCASSFLGSYNEQFFGPGTRLTVL.

This clonotype was seen more than once but under ten times. The chain employs TRBV28 and TRBJ1-5, with D tentatively TRBD1 (5 bases). The CDR3 has 16 residues. Looked up from germline, CDR1 is MDHEN and CDR2 is SYDVKM. Deletions cut 6 bases from V and 2 bases from J, with 17 bases between. In DNA form, the CDR3 reads TGTGCCAGCAGCCTTCGGGTCAGGGCCGGCAATCAGCCCCAGCATTTT. Amino acids: CASSLRVRAGNQPQHF.

This clonotype occurred a few times. The rearrangement links TRBV7-2 to TRBJ2-7; 7 bases fit TRBD1. The CDR3 runs to 15 residues. Germline loops: CDR1 SGHTA, CDR2 FQGNSA. Losses at the gene ends were 4 bases for V and 2 bases for J; bases not matched to a gene: 8. CDR3 loop: CASSSFPGQTYEQYF. CDR3 nucleotides: TGTGCCAGCAGCTCCTTCCCGGGACAGACCTACGAGCAGTACTTC.

This clonotype was detected only a few times. The genes are TRBV28 and TRBJ1-1, with D unclear. The V end lost 6 bases, the J end lost 4 bases, and 18 bases lay between the germline ends. Germline V gene data show CDR1 as MDHEN and CDR2 as SYDVKM. The CDR3 spans 15 residues. CDR3 sequence (DNA): TGTGCCAGCAGCCGGCCCCTTCAAACACTCACTGAAGCTTTCTTT. This codes for CASSRPLQTLTEAFF.

In its sample, this clonotype was seen once. This chain joins TRBV2 and TRBJ2-3; 7 nucleotides align to TRBD2. The J segment lost 1 base and the V segment lost 3 bases, leaving 10 bases of the junction unmatched. The germline CDR1 and CDR2 sequences are SNHLY and FYNNEI. The CDR3 length is 17 residues. The CDR3 protein is CASSDTERLAGTDTQYF. The CDR3 DNA reads TGTGCCAGCAGTGATACGGAGCGGCTAGCGGGCACAGATACGCAGTATTTT.

The sample holds a few counts of this clonotype. V and J are TRBV6-2 or TRBV6-3 and TRBJ2-7; 7 bases map to TRBD1. The CDR3 is 15 amino acids. The junction had 9 bases not matched to a gene; V was cut back by 4 bases and J by 3 bases. CDR1 and CDR2 from the germline V gene are MNHEY and SVGEGT. CDR3 in amino acids: CASSFRDSSFYEQYF. CDR3 bases: TGTGCCAGCAGTTTCCGGGACAGTTCATTCTACGAGCAGTACTTC.

This sequence joins TRBV20-1 and TRBJ2-7, with a weak D call TRBD1 (5 bases). Germline V gene sequence: CDR1 DFQATT, CDR2 SNEGSKA (reference sequence). The ends were cut back, 1 base at V and 4 bases at J, with 11 bases in the middle. The CDR3 runs to 13 residues. CDR3 sequence: CSARVARAYEQYF. DNA for the CDR3: TGCAGTGCTAGAGTTGCCAGGGCGTACGAGCAGTACTTC.

The gene calls are TRBV7-8 and TRBJ2-1; 11 bases line up with TRBD2. Germline CDR1 reads SGHVS; CDR2 reads FQNEAQ. The CDR3 has 15 residues. The J segment lost 7 bases and the V segment lost 1 base, leaving 3 bases of the junction unmatched. CDR3 nucleotides: TGTGCCAGCAGCTTAGTAGCGGGAGGGCCGAATGAGCAGTTCTTC. Translation gives CASSLVAGGPNEQFF.

As concerns this clonotype: This could be a read error, since a much larger clone is one nucleotide away. This rearrangement joins TRBV7-8 to TRBJ2-7; the D gene could be TRBD1 or TRBD2 (5 bases each). Looked up from germline, CDR1 is SGHVS and CDR2 is FQNEAQ. This CDR3 is built from 14 residues. The V end lost 1 base, the J end lost 3 bases, and 10 bases lay between the germline ends. The CDR3 DNA reads as TGTGCCAGCAGCTTAGGGGACGGACTCTACGAGCAGTACTTC. Protein product: CASSLGDGLYEQYF.

The chain employs TRBV29-1 and TRBJ2-7; D is unclear. CDR1 and CDR2 (germline): SQVTM, ANQGSEA. The length of the CDR3 is 12 residues. V gave up 6 bases and J gave up 0 bases, with 9 bases separating them. Here the CDR3 DNA reads TGCAGCGTAATGATGAGCTCCTACGAGCAGTACTTC. It specifies CSVMMSSYEQYF.